One sample yielded the 7 T cell receptor beta chains listed below, sequenced in a study of metastatic and nonmetastatic thyroid tumors. All patients were treatment-naive before thyroid surgery. TCRdb reprocessed the PCR reads using MiXCR. This table has about 48,000 clones, around 21% appearing once. The sequenced sample was blood. The receptors originated from a male donor with papillary thyroid cancer or a benign thyroid nodule (not recorded which). Some clones in this sample may be carry-over from other donors' samples.

This chain connects TRBV18 to TRBJ2-2; D remains unclear. The germline V gene has CDR1 KGHSH and CDR2 LQKENI. This CDR3 is built from 13 residues. V was cut by 5 bases and J by 8 bases, with 12 bases left in between. The CDR3 here is CASSGPLPGELFF. In DNA form, the CDR3 reads TGTGCCAGCTCAGGACCGCTCCCAGGGGAGCTGTTTTTT.

This clone came up many times. V is TRBV12-3 or TRBV12-4 and J is TRBJ2-2; TRBD1 agrees at 7 bases. The CDR3 length is 16 residues. With V trimmed by 3 bases and J by 5 bases, 9 bases remained unmatched. CDR3 DNA: TGTGCCAGCAGTTTGCTGACAGGGAGTCTGACCGGGGAGCTGTTTTTT. It specifies CASSLLTGSLTGELFF.

This clone occurred many times. The chain recombines TRBV2 with TRBJ1-1, with 7 bases aligning to TRBD1. The CDR3 is made up of 15 amino acids. The junction had 12 bases not matched to a gene; V was cut back by 5 bases and J by 6 bases. Germline CDR1 and CDR2: SNHLY and FYNNEI. CDR3 region: CASSLQGSRDSEAFF. Written as DNA, the CDR3 is TGTGCCAGCAGTTTACAGGGGAGCCGGGATTCTGAAGCTTTCTTT. Using reference TRBV2 and TRBJ1-1 for the parts outside the CDR3, the full variable domain is EPEVTQTPSHQVTQMGQEVILRCVPISNHLYFYWYRQILGQKVEFLVSFYNNEISEKSEIFDDQFSVERPDGSNFTLKIRSTKLEDSAMYFCASSLQGSRDSEAFFGQGTRLTVV.

The V call is TRBV20-1, the J call TRBJ2-7; D gene ambiguous. Germline values: CDR1 DFQATT, CDR2 SNEGSKA (reference sequence). Trimming took off 3 bases at V and 6 bases at J, with 24 bases between the two ends. The CDR3 contains 16 residues. The CDR3 DNA follows: TGCAGTGCTAGCTCGTATAACGCCCGAAGAGTATCCGAGCAGTACTTC. This encodes CSASSYNARRVSEQYF.

This sequence joins TRBV5-1 and TRBJ2-1; TRBD2 is a possible D gene (5 bases). Between the trimmed V and J ends, which lost 2 bases and 5 bases, there was a span of 8 bases. From germline, CDR1 is SGHRS and CDR2 YFSETQ. The CDR3 extends over 13 amino acids. The CDR3 protein is CASSLTRNNEQFF. CDR3 DNA: TGCGCCAGCAGCTTAACTAGGAACAATGAGCAGTTCTTC.

This clone has at least ten counts. The DNA of the CDR3 is TGTGCCAGCAGCGCTGTTCCGGACAGGGCTGAAGCTTTCTTT. This translates into CASSAVPDRAEAFF. The chain has TRBV9 and TRBJ1-1; 8 bases are shared with TRBD1. Germline values: CDR1 SGDLS, CDR2 YYNGEE. This CDR3 region has 14 residues. V shed 3 bases, J shed 6 bases, and the junction held 7 bases outside the gene matches. The variable domain in full, completed from reference TRBV9 and TRBJ1-1, reads DSGVTQTPKHLITATGQRVTLRCSPRSGDLSVYWYQQSLDQGLQFLIQYYNGEERAKGNILERFSAQQFPDLHSELNLSSLELGDSALYFCASSAVPDRAEAFFGQGTRLTVV.

The chain employs TRBV2 and TRBJ1-6; 8 bases are a match to TRBD1. Trimming removed 11 bases from V and 7 bases from J; junction bases left unmatched: 10. Germline values: CDR1 SNHLY, CDR2 FYNNEI. This CDR3 has 14 amino acids. CDR3 sequence: CAGTTGGINSPLHF. CDR3 sequence (DNA): TGTGCCGGGACAACAGGGGGGATAAATTCACCCCTCCACTTT.